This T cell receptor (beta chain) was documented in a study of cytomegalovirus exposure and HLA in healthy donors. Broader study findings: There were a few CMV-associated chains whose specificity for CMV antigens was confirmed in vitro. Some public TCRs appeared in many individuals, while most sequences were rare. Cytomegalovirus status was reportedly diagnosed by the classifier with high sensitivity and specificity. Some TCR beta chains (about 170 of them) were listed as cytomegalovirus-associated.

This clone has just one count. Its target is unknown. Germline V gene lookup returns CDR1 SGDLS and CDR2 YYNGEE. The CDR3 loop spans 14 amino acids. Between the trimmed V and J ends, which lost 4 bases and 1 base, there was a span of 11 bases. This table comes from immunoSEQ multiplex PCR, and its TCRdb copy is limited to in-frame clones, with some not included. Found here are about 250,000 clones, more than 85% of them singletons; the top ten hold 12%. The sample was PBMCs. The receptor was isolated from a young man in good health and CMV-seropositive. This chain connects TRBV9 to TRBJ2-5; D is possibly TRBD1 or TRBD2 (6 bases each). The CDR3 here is CASSRGRTQETQYF. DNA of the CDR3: TGTGCCAGCAGCCGGGGGCGGACCCAAGAGACCCAGTACTTC.